This TCR beta chain comes out of a study of blood T cell repertoires in COVID-19. In the source study's methods: Scientists estimated how many nucleated cells there were by amplifying reference gene primers. Sequencing used immunoSEQ multiplex PCR; TCRdb keeps in-frame clones, though not all of them. The D gene and trimming were derived from the DNA, and the V and J assignments and clone size from that table. The sample consists of over 200,000 clones, 88% of them appearing once. V was pared by 2 bases and J by 1 base, with 9 bases between. Germline V gene lookup returns CDR1 MDHEN and CDR2 SYDVKM. This CDR3 is 14 amino acids long.

The gene calls are TRBV28 and TRBJ2-7, with a tentative D call TRBD1 (6 bases). Sample: peripheral blood. This sequence originates from a woman aged 60-75 years with acute or convalescent COVID-19. CDR3 sequence: CASSLLRGSYEQYF. For the CDR3, the DNA is TGTGCCAGCAGTTTACTCAGGGGATCCTACGAGCAGTACTTC.